The TCR beta chain described here comes from a study of breast tumors, draining lymph nodes, adjacent tissues. General study results and limits: Compared with basal-like, luminal-like tumors shared significantly more repertoire with nontumor tissue. Tumors had less TCR diversity than lymph nodes, more than nontumor tissue. Findings are consistent with lymph node origin and intratumoral expansion of most tumor T cells.

The CDR3 contains 15 residues. The V gene end was trimmed by 5 bases and the J gene end by 6 bases; junction bases not matched to a gene: 9. Germline V CDR1 and CDR2: MNHNY, SVGAGI (reference sequence). This clonotype occurred a few times. Its antigen remains unidentified. TCRdb ran MiXCR on the multiplex PCR reads and lists one entry per CDR3 protein. The repertoire consists of about 180,000 distinct CDR3 sequences, with around a third occurring once and the leading ten covering over 3.5%. Samples came from axillary lymph nodes draining the breast cancer. The TCR sequence derives from a female donor with breast cancer. Some clones in this sample may be carry-over from other donors' samples. Sequenced input: axillary lymph node tissue. The chain carries TRBV6-6 and TRBJ1-2; 10 bases are a match to TRBD1. The DNA of the CDR3 is TGTGCCAGCAGTACTTTCCGACAGGGGGCAGATGGCTACACCTTC. Amino acids: CASSTFRQGADGYTF.